These 12 T cell receptor beta chains came from one sample sequenced in a study of blood T cell repertoires in COVID-19. Produced via immunoSEQ multiplex PCR; TCRdb's table is partial and in-frame only. Here the sample spans about 230,000 clones, 75% to 90% being singletons. Material for sequencing was peripheral blood. The receptors come from a man between 35 and 55 years old with acute or convalescent COVID-19.

V and J are TRBV13 and TRBJ1-5, with TRBD1 as a possible D gene (6 bases). V lost 2 bases, J lost 11 bases, and 13 bases lay in between. CDR3 length: 13 amino acids. The germline gives CDR1 PRHDT, CDR2 FYEKMQ (reference sequence). CDR3: CASSLRGGSAQHF. The CDR3 DNA reads TGTGCCAGCAGCTTAAGAGGGGGATCAGCCCAGCATTTT.

This chain joins TRBV11-2 and TRBJ2-1; 11 positions agree with TRBD2. Germline V gene lookup returns CDR1 SGHAT and CDR2 FQNNGV. CDR3 size: 15 residues. The trim removed 0 bases at V and 9 bases at J, leaving 4 bases unmatched. In nucleotides, the CDR3 is TGTGCCAGCAGCTTAGATCTAGCGGGAGGTAGTGAGCAGTTCTTC. Protein sequence: CASSLDLAGGSEQFF.

The chain couples TRBV25-1 to TRBJ2-5, with D unclear. CDR3 size: 12 residues. Germline loops: CDR1 MGHDK, CDR2 SYGVNS. Trimming stripped 0 bases from V and 5 bases from J, with 4 bases between. CDR3 protein: CASSEYGETQYF. CDR3 DNA sequence: TGTGCCAGCAGTGAATACGGGGAGACCCAGTACTTC.

Concerning this clone itself: Other DNA sequences of this sample code for an identical CDR3. The chain combines TRBV7-2 with TRBJ1-2; D is perhaps TRBD1 (5 bases). Per germline, CDR1 SGHTA and CDR2 FQGNSA. The length of the CDR3 is 15 residues. The germline V and J ends were trimmed by 0 bases and 0 bases, with 8 bases remaining between them. This chain's CDR3 is CASSLAGGSNYGYTF. The CDR3 coding sequence is TGTGCCAGCAGCTTAGCGGGGGGATCTAACTATGGCTACACCTTC.

The rearrangement uses TRBV27 and TRBJ1-1; D uncertain. The length of the CDR3 is 16 residues. Germline-derived CDR1 and CDR2 are MNHEY and SMNVEV (reference sequence). Trimming took 0 bases from V and 0 from J, leaving 11 bases between them. CDR3 in amino acids: CASSLSRSAVNTEAFF. CDR3 DNA: TGTGCCAGCAGTTTATCGAGGTCGGCGGTGAACACTGAAGCTTTCTTT.

The chain couples TRBV18 to TRBJ1-5; TRBD1 might be the D (6 bases). In germline, CDR1 is KGHSH, CDR2 LQKENI. V lost 3 bases to trimming and J lost 5 bases, with 14 bases between them. The CDR3 contains 15 residues. The chain's CDR3 is CASSPTGFVDQPQHF. In nucleotides, the CDR3 is TGTGCCAGCTCACCTACAGGGTTCGTCGATCAGCCCCAGCATTTT. Filled out from reference TRBV18 and TRBJ1-5, the complete variable domain reads NAGVMQNPRHLVRRRGQEARLRCSPMKGHSHVYWYRQLPEEGLKFMVYLQKENIIDESGMPKERFSAEFPKEGPSILRIQQVVRGDSAAYFCASSPTGFVDQPQHFGDGTRLSIL.

The chain links TRBV21-1 to TRBJ1-5. TRBV21-1 is reported as a pseudogene. The CDR3 loop spans 15 amino acids. The CDR3 DNA reads TGTGCCAGCAGCAAAGGAGGATCCGAGCCGAGGCCCCAGCATTTT. It encodes CASSKGGSEPRPQHF.

V usage is TRBV30 and J usage is TRBJ1-5; the match to TRBD1 covers 8 bases. Germline V gene lookup returns CDR1 GTSNPN and CDR2 SVGIG (reference sequence). The CDR3 has 17 amino acids. The V and J ends lost 3 bases and 7 bases, in that order; junction bases with no gene match: 17. The DNA for the CDR3 is TGTGCCTGGAGACACCCGAGGCCGACAGGGGTAAAACAGCCCCAGCATTTT. Its protein product is CAWRHPRPTGVKQPQHF. The whole variable domain, remainder taken from reference TRBV30 and TRBJ1-5, is SQTIHQWPATLVQPVGSPLSLECTVEGTSNPNLYWYRQAAGRGLQLLFYSVGIGQISSEVPQNLSASRPQDRQFILSSKKLLLSDSGFYLCAWRHPRPTGVKQPQHFGDGTRLSIL.

The chain couples TRBV1 to TRBJ1-1. TRBV1 is marked as a pseudogene. The CDR3 contains 12 residues. CDR3 residues: CTSTERDTEAFF. CDR3 in DNA: TGCACCAGCACAGAGCGGGACACTGAAGCTTTCTTT.

The chain recombines TRBV6-5 with TRBJ2-7, with 9 bases matching TRBD1. CDR3 size: 14 residues. J gave up 2 bases and V 7 bases, and 6 bases lay outside the gene matches. Germline V lookup: CDR1 MNHEY, CDR2 SVGAGI. For the CDR3, the DNA is TGTGCCAGCAAATGGGGACAGGGCGCCTACGAGCAGTACTTC. This translates into CASKWGQGAYEQYF.

This clone appeared a single time. The V and J genes are TRBV20-1 and TRBJ2-7; 8 nucleotides line up with TRBD1. Germline trimming cut 5 bases from V and 6 bases from J; bases unmatched to any gene: 3. This CDR3 has 11 residues. Germline V gene sequence: CDR1 DFQATT, CDR2 SNEGSKA (reference sequence). The CDR3 spells CSAGQGTEQYF. The CDR3 region has the DNA TGCAGTGCTGGACAGGGTACCGAGCAGTACTTC.

The genes are TRBV3-1 (or the pseudogene TRBV3-2) and TRBJ1-2; possibly TRBD1 for D (5 bases). Per germline, CDR1 LGHDT and CDR2 YNNKEL (reference sequence). CDR3 length equals 13 residues. With 3 bases removed from V and 4 bases from J, the gap between germline ends came to 9 bases. CDR3: CASSHGQSYGYTF. In nucleotides, the CDR3 is TGTGCCAGCAGCCACGGACAAAGCTATGGCTACACCTTC.